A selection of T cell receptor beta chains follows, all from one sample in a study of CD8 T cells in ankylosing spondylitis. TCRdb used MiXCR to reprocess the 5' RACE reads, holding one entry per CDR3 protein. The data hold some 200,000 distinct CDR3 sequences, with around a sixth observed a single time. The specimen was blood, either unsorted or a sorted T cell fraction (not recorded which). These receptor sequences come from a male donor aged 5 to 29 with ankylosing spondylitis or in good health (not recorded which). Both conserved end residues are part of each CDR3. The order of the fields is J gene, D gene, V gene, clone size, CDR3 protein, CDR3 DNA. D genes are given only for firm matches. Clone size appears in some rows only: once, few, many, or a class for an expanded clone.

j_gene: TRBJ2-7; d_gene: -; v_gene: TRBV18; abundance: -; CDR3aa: CASSPGSGHQF; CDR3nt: TGTGCCAGCTCACCTGGTTCGGGGCACCAATTC
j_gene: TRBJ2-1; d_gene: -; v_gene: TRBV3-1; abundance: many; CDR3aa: CASSQEGRILSNEQFF; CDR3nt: TGTGCCAGCAGCCAAGAGGGTCGGATATTAAGCAATGAGCAGTTCTTC
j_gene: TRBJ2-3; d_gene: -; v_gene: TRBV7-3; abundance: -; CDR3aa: CASSPAWGNTQYF; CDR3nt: TGTGCCAGCAGCCCTGCCTGGGGTAATACGCAGTATTTT
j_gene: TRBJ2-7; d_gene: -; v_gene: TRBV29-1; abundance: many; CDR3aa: CSVAREDWHYEQYF; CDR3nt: TGCAGCGTTGCCCGAGAGGACTGGCACTACGAGCAGTACTTC
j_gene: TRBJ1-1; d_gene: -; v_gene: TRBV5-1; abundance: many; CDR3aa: CASRRTVNTEAFF; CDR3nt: TGCGCCAGCAGAAGGACTGTGAACACTGAAGCTTTCTTT
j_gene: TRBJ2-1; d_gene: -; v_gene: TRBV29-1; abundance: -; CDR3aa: CSVGLTYNEQFF; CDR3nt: TGCAGCGTCGGACTAACCTACAATGAGCAGTTCTTC
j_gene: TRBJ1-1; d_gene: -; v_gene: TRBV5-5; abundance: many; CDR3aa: CASSLQELHTEAFF; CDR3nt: TGTGCCAGCAGCTTACAGGAACTCCACACTGAAGCTTTCTTT
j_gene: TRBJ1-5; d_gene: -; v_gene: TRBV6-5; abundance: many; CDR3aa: CASKGVGAGNQPQHF; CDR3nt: TGTGCCAGCAAGGGTGTGGGCGCGGGCAATCAGCCCCAGCATTTT
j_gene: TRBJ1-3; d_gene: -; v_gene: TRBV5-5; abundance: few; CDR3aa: CASSFGPGAGNTIYF; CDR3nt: TGTGCCAGCAGCTTTGGTCCAGGAGCTGGAAACACCATATATTTT
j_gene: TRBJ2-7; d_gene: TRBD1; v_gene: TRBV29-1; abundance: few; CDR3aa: CSVESQRGTGGGDEQYF; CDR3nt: TGCAGCGTTGAGAGCCAGCGAGGGACAGGGGGCGGCGACGAGCAGTACTTC
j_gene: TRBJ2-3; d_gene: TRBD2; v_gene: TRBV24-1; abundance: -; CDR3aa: CATSDPGTSDTDTQYF; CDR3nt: TGTGCCACCAGTGATCCCGGGACTAGCGACACGGATACGCAGTATTTT
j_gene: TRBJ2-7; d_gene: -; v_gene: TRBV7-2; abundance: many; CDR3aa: CASSPPGRGSEQYF; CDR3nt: TGTGCCAGCAGCCCCCCTGGCAGGGGAAGCGAGCAGTACTTC
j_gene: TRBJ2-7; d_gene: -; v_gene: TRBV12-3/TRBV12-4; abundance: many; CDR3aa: CASSWGDSSYEQYF; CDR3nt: TGTGCCAGCAGTTGGGGGGACAGTTCTTACGAGCAGTACTTC
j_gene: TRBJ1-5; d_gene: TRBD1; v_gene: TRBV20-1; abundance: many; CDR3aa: CSANRGNQPQHF; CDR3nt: TGCAGTGCTAACAGGGGGAATCAGCCCCAGCATTTT
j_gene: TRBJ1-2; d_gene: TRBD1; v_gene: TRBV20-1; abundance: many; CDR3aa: CSARDGTGYYGYTF; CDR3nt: TGCAGTGCTAGAGATGGGACAGGATACTATGGCTACACCTTC
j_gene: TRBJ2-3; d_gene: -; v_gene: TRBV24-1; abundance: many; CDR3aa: CATAKQRTHTQYF; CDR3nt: TGTGCCACCGCCAAGCAGCGGACCCATACGCAGTATTTT
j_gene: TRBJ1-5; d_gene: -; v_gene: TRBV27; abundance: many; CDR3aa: CASSLGPGNQPQHF; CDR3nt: TGTGCCAGCAGTTTAGGACCTGGGAACCAGCCCCAGCATTTT
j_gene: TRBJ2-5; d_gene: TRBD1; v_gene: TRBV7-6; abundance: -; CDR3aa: CASSGDRVMETQYF; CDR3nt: TGTGCCAGCAGCGGCGACAGGGTAATGGAGACCCAGTACTTC
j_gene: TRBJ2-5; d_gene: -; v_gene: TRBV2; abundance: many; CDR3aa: CASSALQGRETQYF; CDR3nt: TGTGCCAGCAGTGCGCTGCAGGGTCGAGAGACCCAGTACTTC
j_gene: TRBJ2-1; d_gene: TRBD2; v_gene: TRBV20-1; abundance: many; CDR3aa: CSASRLAGDAYEQFF; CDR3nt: TGCAGTGCTAGTAGACTAGCGGGAGACGCGTATGAGCAGTTCTTC
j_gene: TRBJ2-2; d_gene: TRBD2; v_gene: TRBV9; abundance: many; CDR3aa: CASSPQPGLETGELFF; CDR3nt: TGTGCCAGCAGCCCCCAGCCGGGACTAGAAACCGGGGAGCTGTTTTTT
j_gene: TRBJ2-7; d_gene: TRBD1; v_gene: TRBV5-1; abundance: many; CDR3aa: CASSSRPGQGSYEQYF; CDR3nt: TGCGCCAGCAGTTCCCGCCCGGGACAGGGTTCCTACGAGCAGTACTTC
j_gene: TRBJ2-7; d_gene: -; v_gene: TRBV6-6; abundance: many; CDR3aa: CASSYSSAGFSYEQYF; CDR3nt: TGTGCCAGCAGTTACAGTTCGGCGGGGTTCTCCTACGAGCAGTACTTC
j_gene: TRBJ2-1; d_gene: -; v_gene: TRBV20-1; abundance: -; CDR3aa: CSARDPSYNEQFF; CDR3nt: TGCAGTGCTAGAGATCCATCGTACAATGAGCAGTTCTTC
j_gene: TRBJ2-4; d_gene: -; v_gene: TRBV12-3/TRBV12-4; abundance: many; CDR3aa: CASSSKGLLAKNIQYF; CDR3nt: TGTGCCAGCAGTTCCAAAGGCCTCCTAGCCAAAAACATTCAGTACTTC
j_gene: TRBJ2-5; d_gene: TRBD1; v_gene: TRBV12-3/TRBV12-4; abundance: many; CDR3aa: CASTGTGGLETQYF; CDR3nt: TGTGCCAGCACCGGGACAGGGGGCTTGGAGACCCAGTACTTC
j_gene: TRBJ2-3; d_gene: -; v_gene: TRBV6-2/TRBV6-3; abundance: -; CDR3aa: CASSFFDRPSTDTQYF; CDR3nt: TGTGCCAGCAGTTTTTTCGACAGACCTAGCACAGATACGCAGTATTTT
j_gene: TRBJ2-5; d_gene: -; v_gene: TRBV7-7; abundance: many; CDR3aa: CASSFSAGQQETQYF; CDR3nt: TGTGCCAGCAGTTTTAGTGCAGGGCAACAAGAGACCCAGTACTTC
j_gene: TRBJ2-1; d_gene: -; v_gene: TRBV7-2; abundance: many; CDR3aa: CASSTRTRQVNNEQFF; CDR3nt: TGTGCCAGCAGCACGCGGACTCGTCAAGTCAACAATGAGCAGTTCTTC
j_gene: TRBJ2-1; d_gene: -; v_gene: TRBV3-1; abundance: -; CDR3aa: CASSQADRDRRDF; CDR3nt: TGTGCCAGCAGCCAAGCCGACCGGGACCGGAGGGATTTC
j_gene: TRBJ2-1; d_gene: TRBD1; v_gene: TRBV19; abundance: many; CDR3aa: CASSVGTGSFNEQFF; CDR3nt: TGTGCCAGTAGTGTCGGGACAGGGAGTTTCAATGAGCAGTTCTTC
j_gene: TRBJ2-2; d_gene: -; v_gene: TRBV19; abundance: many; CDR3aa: CASSIVTGTGSGELFF; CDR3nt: TGTGCCAGTAGTATTGTGACGGGTACCGGTTCCGGGGAGCTGTTTTTT
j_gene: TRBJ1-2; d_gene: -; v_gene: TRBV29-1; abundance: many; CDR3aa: CSVGGGYGYTF; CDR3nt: TGCAGCGTTGGGGGCGGCTATGGCTACACCTTC
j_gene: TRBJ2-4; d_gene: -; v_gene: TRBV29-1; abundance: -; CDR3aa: CSVQRTIAKNIQYF; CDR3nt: TGCAGCGTTCAGAGGACAATAGCCAAAAACATTCAGTACTTC
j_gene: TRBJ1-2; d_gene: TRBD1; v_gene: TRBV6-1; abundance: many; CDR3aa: CASSPDRGYGYTF; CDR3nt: TGTGCCAGCAGCCCGGACAGGGGATATGGCTACACCTTC
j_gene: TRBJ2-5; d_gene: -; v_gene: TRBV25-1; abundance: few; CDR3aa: CASSESPETQYF; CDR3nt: TGTGCCAGCAGTGAATCCCCAGAGACCCAGTACTTC
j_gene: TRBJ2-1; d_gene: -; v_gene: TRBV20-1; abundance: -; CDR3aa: CSASWSPGEQFF; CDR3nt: TGCAGTGCTTCCTGGAGTCCGGGTGAGCAGTTCTTC
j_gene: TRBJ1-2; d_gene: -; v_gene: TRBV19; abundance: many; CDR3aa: CASLGRQVTYGYTF; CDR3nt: TGTGCCAGTTTAGGGCGACAAGTGACCTATGGCTACACCTTC
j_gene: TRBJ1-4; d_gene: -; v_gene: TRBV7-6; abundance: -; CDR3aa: CASSLQGEKLFF; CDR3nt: TGTGCCAGCAGCTTACAGGGTGAAAAACTGTTTTTT
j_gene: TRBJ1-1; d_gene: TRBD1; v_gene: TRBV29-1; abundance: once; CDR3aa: CSVERQGANTEAFF; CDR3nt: TGCAGCGTTGAAAGACAGGGGGCCAACACTGAAGCTTTCTTT
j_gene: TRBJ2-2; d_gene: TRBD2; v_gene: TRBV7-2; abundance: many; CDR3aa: CASSTTGTSGRIGSGELFF; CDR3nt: TGTGCCAGCAGCACGACCGGGACTAGCGGGAGGATCGGATCCGGGGAGCTGTTTTTT
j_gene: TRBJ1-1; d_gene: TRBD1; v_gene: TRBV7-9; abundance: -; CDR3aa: CASSFQGAGTEAFF; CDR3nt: TGTGCCAGCAGCTTCCAGGGGGCTGGGACTGAAGCTTTCTTT
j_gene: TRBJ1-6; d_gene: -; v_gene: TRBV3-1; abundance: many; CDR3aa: CASSQGAVNSPLHF; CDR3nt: TGTGCCAGCAGCCAGGGAGCTGTTAATTCACCCCTCCACTTT
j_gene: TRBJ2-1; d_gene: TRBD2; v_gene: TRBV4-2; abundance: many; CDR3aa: CASSQPAGGPNEQFF; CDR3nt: TGTGCCAGCAGCCAACCAGCGGGAGGGCCCAATGAGCAGTTCTTC
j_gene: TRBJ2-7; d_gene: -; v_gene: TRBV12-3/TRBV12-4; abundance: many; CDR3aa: CASSPSLYEQYF; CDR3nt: TGTGCCAGCAGCCCGAGCCTCTACGAGCAGTACTTC
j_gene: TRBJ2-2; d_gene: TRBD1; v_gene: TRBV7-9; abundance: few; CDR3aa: CASSIGQGAHGELFF; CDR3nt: TGTGCCAGCAGTATCGGACAGGGGGCCCACGGGGAGCTGTTTTTT
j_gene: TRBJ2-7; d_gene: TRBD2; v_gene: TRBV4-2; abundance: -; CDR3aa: CASSQELAGVYEQYF; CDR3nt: TGTGCCAGCAGCCAAGAACTAGCGGGAGTCTACGAGCAGTACTTC
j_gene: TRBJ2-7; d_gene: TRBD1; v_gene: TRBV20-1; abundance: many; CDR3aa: CSANGRQGVRYEQYF; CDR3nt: TGCAGTGCTAATGGCCGACAGGGTGTAAGGTACGAGCAGTACTTC
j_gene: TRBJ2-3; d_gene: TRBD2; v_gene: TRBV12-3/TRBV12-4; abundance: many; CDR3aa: CASRAPSGRAITDTQYF; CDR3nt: TGTGCCAGCAGAGCTCCCAGCGGGAGGGCTATTACAGATACGCAGTATTTT
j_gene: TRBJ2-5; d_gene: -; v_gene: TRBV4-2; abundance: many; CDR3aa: CASSQDSWNDETQYF; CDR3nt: TGTGCCAGCAGCCAAGATAGTTGGAACGATGAGACCCAGTACTTC
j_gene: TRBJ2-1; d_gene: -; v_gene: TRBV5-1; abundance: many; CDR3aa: CASSPTGAGRSSYNEQFF; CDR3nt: TGCGCCAGCAGCCCTACCGGGGCAGGCCGGAGCTCCTACAATGAGCAGTTCTTC
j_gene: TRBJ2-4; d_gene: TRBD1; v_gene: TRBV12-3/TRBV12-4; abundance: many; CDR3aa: CASTPGQKNIQYF; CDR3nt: TGTGCCAGCACCCCGGGACAGAAAAACATTCAGTACTTC
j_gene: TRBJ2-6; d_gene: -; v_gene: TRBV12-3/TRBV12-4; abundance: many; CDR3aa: CATALYSGANVLTF; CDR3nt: TGTGCCACCGCGTTATACTCTGGGGCCAACGTCCTGACTTTC
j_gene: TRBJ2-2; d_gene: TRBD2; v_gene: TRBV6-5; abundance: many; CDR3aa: CASRAGTGLAGGKTGELFF; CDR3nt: TGTGCCAGCAGGGCCGGCACGGGACTAGCGGGAGGAAAAACCGGGGAGCTGTTTTTT
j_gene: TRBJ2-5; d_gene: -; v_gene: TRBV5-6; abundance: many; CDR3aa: CASSSGLHQETQYF; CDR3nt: TGTGCCAGCAGCTCGGGACTTCACCAAGAGACCCAGTACTTC